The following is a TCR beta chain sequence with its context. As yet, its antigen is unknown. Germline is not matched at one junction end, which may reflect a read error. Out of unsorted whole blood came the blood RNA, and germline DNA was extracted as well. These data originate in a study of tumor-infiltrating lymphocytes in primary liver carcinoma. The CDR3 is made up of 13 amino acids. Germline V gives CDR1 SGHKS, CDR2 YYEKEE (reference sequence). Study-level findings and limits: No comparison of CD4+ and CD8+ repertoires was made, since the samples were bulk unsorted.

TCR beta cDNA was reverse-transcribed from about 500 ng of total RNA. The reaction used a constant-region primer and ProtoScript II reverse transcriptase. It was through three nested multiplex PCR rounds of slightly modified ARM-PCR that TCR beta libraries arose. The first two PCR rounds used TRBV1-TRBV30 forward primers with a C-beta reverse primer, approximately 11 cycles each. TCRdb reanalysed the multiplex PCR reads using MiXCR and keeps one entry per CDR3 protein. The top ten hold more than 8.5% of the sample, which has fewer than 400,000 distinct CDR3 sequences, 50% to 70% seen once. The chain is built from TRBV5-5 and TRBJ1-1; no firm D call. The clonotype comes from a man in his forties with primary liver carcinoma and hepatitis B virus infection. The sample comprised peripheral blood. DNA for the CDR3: TGTGCCAGCAGCTTGGTTGGGAGCACTGAAGCTTCCTTT. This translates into CASSLVGSTEASF.